These T cell receptor beta chains were read from a single sample in a study of T-cell memory formation after mild COVID-19. TCRdb re-derived calls from the 5' RACE reads in MiXCR, one entry per CDR3 protein. The sample has 200,000 to 250,000 distinct CDR3 sequences, less than 20% seen once. Material for sequencing was PBMCs or a T cell subset sorted from them (not recorded which). Receptors were obtained from a man aged 18 to 29 who had mild COVID-19 (a few samples of this study predate the infection). Cell type and time point are not known. Each CDR3 is given with its conserved first and last residue. The D gene is left open where the match is weak. Clone sizes are given selectively: once, few, many, or a class where the clone is expanded.

d_gene	v_gene	abundance	j_gene	CDR3nt	CDR3aa
-	TRBV12-3/TRBV12-4	few	TRBJ1-4	TGTGCCAGCAGTGGACACAGAAATGAAAAACTGTTTTTT	CASSGHRNEKLFF
TRBD2	TRBV12-3/TRBV12-4	-	TRBJ2-3	TGTGCCAGCAGCCGGGGGGGACTAGCGGGGACCTATACGCAGTATTTT	CASSRGGLAGTYTQYF
-	TRBV5-1	few	TRBJ1-5	TGCGCCAGCAGCTTTGGGGAACTCGGCAATCAGCCCCAGCATTTT	CASSFGELGNQPQHF
TRBD1	TRBV10-3	few	TRBJ1-4	TGTGCCATCAGTGGAACAGGGGGGGAAAAACTGTTTTTT	CAISGTGGEKLFF
TRBD1	TRBV27	few	TRBJ2-6	TGTGCCAGCAGTCTGACAGGGGTATTGGGTGGGGCCAACGTCCTGACTTTC	CASSLTGVLGGANVLTF
-	TRBV5-5	-	TRBJ2-5	TGTGCCAGCAGCTTGGGCAACGTAGAAGAGACCCAGTACTTC	CASSLGNVEETQYF
TRBD1	TRBV5-1	many	TRBJ2-1	TGCGCCAGCAGCCTCGGGACAGGGGGCAACAATGAGCAGTTCTTC	CASSLGTGGNNEQFF
-	TRBV30	few	TRBJ2-1	TGTGCCTGGAGTCGAAATGAGCAGTTCTTC	CAWSRNEQFF
-	TRBV24-1	few	TRBJ2-1	TGTGCCACCAGTGATTCCCGCGTCGGCAATGAGCAGTTCTTC	CATSDSRVGNEQFF
-	TRBV20-1	-	TRBJ1-1	TGCAGTGCTTACCGACCTGGAAACACTGAAGCTTTCTTT	CSAYRPGNTEAFF
-	TRBV5-4	-	TRBJ2-6	TGTGCCGTAGAACGGGGCTCTGGGGCCAACGTCCTGACTTTC	CAVERGSGANVLTF
-	TRBV12-3/TRBV12-4	-	TRBJ1-5	TGTGCCAGCAGTTCCCGCCAAGTACTCCAGCATTTT	CASSSRQVLQHF
-	TRBV12-3/TRBV12-4	many	TRBJ2-7	TGTGCCAGCAGTAAGGGACTCCTAGACTACGAGCAGTACTTC	CASSKGLLDYEQYF
-	TRBV20-1	-	TRBJ2-2	TGCAGTGCTAGGGCGATCCGGGACATCGACACCGGGGAGCTGTTTTTT	CSARAIRDIDTGELFF
TRBD1	TRBV4-3	few	TRBJ2-1	TGCGCCAGCAGCCAGGCGCCCGTGGGACAGTTCTACAATGAGCAGTTCTTC	CASSQAPVGQFYNEQFF
TRBD2	TRBV10-1	-	TRBJ2-5	TGCGCCAGCAGTGGACCGACTAGCGGGGGTAGAGAGACCCAGTACTTC	CASSGPTSGGRETQYF
-	TRBV4-3	few	TRBJ2-5	TGCGCCAGCAGCCAAGGTCTGGCAGAGAACCAAGAGACCCAGTACTTC	CASSQGLAENQETQYF
-	TRBV5-8	many	TRBJ1-1	TGTGCCAGCAGCTTGATCCCGGGCACTGAAGCTTTCTTT	CASSLIPGTEAFF
-	TRBV6-2/TRBV6-3	many	TRBJ2-5	TGTGCCAGCAGCCCCGGACTGGAGACCCAGTACTTC	CASSPGLETQYF
TRBD1	TRBV5-1	-	TRBJ1-1	TGCGCCAGCAGGGGACAGGGGAGCACTGAAGCTTTCTTT	CASRGQGSTEAFF
-	TRBV7-2	-	TRBJ1-2	TGTGCCAGCAGCCCCGGGGGCCAGAGCTATGGCTACACCTTC	CASSPGGQSYGYTF
-	TRBV7-2	few	TRBJ2-3	TGTGCCAGCAGCTTTGTTCGCACAGATACGCAGTATTTT	CASSFVRTDTQYF
TRBD2	TRBV19	-	TRBJ2-5	TGTGCCAGTAGTTCTTATCGCGGGGGAAGAGAGACCCAGTACTTC	CASSSYRGGRETQYF
TRBD1	TRBV9	few	TRBJ1-1	TGTGCCAGCAGCGTACGGACAGGGGGTGAAGCTTTCTTT	CASSVRTGGEAFF
TRBD1	TRBV11-2	-	TRBJ1-6	TGTGCCAGCAGCTTAGGAGCAGGGGGTAATTCACCCCTCCACTTT	CASSLGAGGNSPLHF
-	TRBV6-1	few	TRBJ1-2	TGTGCCAGCACCGAATCCATTGGAGGCTACACCTTC	CASTESIGGYTF
TRBD2	TRBV7-2	few	TRBJ2-3	TGTGCCAGCAGCTTCCGTCGTGGGGGGGGGACAGATACGCAGTATTTT	CASSFRRGGGTDTQYF
TRBD2	TRBV15	-	TRBJ2-1	TGTGCCACCAGCAGGACTAGCGGGGGCGGTGGGCAGTTCTTC	CATSRTSGGGGQFF
-	TRBV4-2	-	TRBJ1-5	TGTGCCAGCAGCCAAGGGTCCGCCCAGCCCCAGCATTTT	CASSQGSAQPQHF
-	TRBV9	-	TRBJ1-2	TGTGCCAGCAGGGCCGATTACTATGGCTACACCTTC	CASRADYYGYTF
-	TRBV7-8	few	TRBJ1-2	TGTGCCAGCAGCTTAGCGGGCCAACAGGCCACCTTC	CASSLAGQQATF
-	TRBV12-3/TRBV12-4	few	TRBJ1-5	TGTGCCAGCAGTTTACTTCCTAATCAGCCCCAGCATTTT	CASSLLPNQPQHF
-	TRBV5-8	few	TRBJ2-7	TGTGCCAGCAGCTTGGGGGAGTACTACGAGCAGTACTTC	CASSLGEYYEQYF
TRBD1	TRBV7-9	few	TRBJ1-1	TGTGCCAGCAGCTTAGCCACAGGGGCGCCTATGAACACTGAAGCTTTCTTT	CASSLATGAPMNTEAFF
-	TRBV28	-	TRBJ2-5	TGTGCCAGCAGCATCAGGGGGGCGGATAGGGAGACCCAGTACTTC	CASSIRGADRETQYF
TRBD1	TRBV5-8	-	TRBJ2-5	TGTGCCAGCAGCTCCGGGACAGGGGAAGAAGAGACCCAGTACTTC	CASSSGTGEEETQYF
-	TRBV5-4	few	TRBJ2-1	TGTGCCAGCAGCTTGGGACCCCCAAAGCAGTTCTTC	CASSLGPPKQFF
TRBD1	TRBV7-2	-	TRBJ1-3	TGTGCCAGCAGCTTGATCGGACAGGGAAGAAACACCATATATTTT	CASSLIGQGRNTIYF
-	TRBV12-5	-	TRBJ2-3	TGTGCTAGTGGGGGTAACACAGATACGCAGTATTTT	CASGGNTDTQYF
-	TRBV5-1	many	TRBJ2-5	TGCGCCAGCAGCTTGTTTCTCGGTAGCGGTAGAGAGACCCAGTACTTC	CASSLFLGSGRETQYF
-	TRBV12-3/TRBV12-4	-	TRBJ1-5	TGTGCCAGCAGTTTTGTCGTGGCCATAAACGGCAATCAGCCCCAGCATTTT	CASSFVVAINGNQPQHF
TRBD2	TRBV5-1	-	TRBJ2-1	TGCGCCAGCAGGAGGGTTGAGCGGGGGAACCTCAATGAGCAGTTCTTC	CASRRVERGNLNEQFF
-	TRBV7-9	few	TRBJ1-1	TGTGCCAGCAGCGTCGGGGCTTCAGCATCTGAAGCTTTCTTT	CASSVGASASEAFF
TRBD1	TRBV29-1	few	TRBJ1-1	TGCAGCGTCTCAGGGGGGGATACTGAAGCTTTCTTT	CSVSGGDTEAFF
-	TRBV7-2	-	TRBJ2-2	TGTGCCAGCAGGCAACAGGACGGGGAGCTGTTTTTT	CASRQQDGELFF
TRBD1	TRBV10-2	-	TRBJ1-2	TGCGCCAGCAGTGACAGGACAGGAACCGACCGGGGCTACACCTTC	CASSDRTGTDRGYTF
-	TRBV4-3	few	TRBJ2-3	TGCGCCAGCAGCCGCCTGAGGGGAGCTAGCACAGATACGCAGTATTTT	CASSRLRGASTDTQYF
TRBD1	TRBV7-2	-	TRBJ1-2	TGTGCCAGCGCACGACAGGGGGCGGACTATGGCTACACCTTC	CASARQGADYGYTF
-	TRBV20-1	few	TRBJ1-1	TGCAGTGAGGGGGGTGATGAAGCTTTCTTT	CSEGGDEAFF
TRBD1	TRBV5-8	-	TRBJ2-2	TGTGCCAGCAGTCTACGGACAGGGCAGAACACCGGGGAGCTGTTTTTT	CASSLRTGQNTGELFF
-	TRBV9	-	TRBJ2-2	TGTGCCAGCAGCGGAGTGCCAGCTAACACCGGGGAGCTGTTTTTT	CASSGVPANTGELFF
-	TRBV5-1	-	TRBJ1-1	TGCGCCAGCAGCAAAAGGGACACCCAACGGGACACTGAAGCTTTCTTT	CASSKRDTQRDTEAFF
-	TRBV4-1	many	TRBJ1-1	TGCGCCAGCAGCCAAGATTCCCGCAGGCTGAACACTGAAGCTTTCTTT	CASSQDSRRLNTEAFF
-	TRBV6-6	-	TRBJ1-4	TGTGCCAGCAGCACCCCGGGCCAAGAAAAACTGTTTTTT	CASSTPGQEKLFF
-	TRBV29-1	once	TRBJ1-2	TGCAGCGTTGCAAGGGCGGCCCTCAATGGCTACACCTTC	CSVARAALNGYTF
-	TRBV18	few	TRBJ1-2	TGTGCCAGCTCACCACAGGGAAATGGCTACACCTTC	CASSPQGNGYTF
-	TRBV20-1	-	TRBJ1-5	TGCAGTGCTAGCCCAGGCACTCAGCCCCAGCATTTT	CSASPGTQPQHF
TRBD1	TRBV29-1	-	TRBJ2-1	TGCAGCGTTGTGCGAGGACAGGGGTACAATGAGCAGTTCTTC	CSVVRGQGYNEQFF
TRBD1	TRBV20-1	-	TRBJ2-5	TGCAGTGCTAGGTCTGGGACAGCGGCAGAGACCCAGTACTTC	CSARSGTAAETQYF